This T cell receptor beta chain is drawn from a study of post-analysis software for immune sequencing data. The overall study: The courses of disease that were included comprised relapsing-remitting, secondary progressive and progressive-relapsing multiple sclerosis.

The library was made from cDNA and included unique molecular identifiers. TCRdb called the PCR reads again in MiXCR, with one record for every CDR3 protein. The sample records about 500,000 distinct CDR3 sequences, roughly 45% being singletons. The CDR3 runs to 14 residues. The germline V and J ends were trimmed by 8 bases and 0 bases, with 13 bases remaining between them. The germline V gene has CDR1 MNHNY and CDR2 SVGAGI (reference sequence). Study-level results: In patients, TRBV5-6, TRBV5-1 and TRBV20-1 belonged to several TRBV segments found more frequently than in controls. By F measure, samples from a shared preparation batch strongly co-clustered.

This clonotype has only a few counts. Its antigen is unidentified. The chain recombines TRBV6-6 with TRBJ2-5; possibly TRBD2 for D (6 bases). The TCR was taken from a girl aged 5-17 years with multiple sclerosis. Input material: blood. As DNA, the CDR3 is TGTGCCAGCTCGGTTGGGGGGTACCAAGAGACCCAGTACTTC. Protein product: CASSVGGYQETQYF.